This is a list of T cell receptor beta chains from one sample in a study of Graves' ophthalmopathy and Graves' hyperthyroidism. MiXCR, run by TCRdb on the multiplex PCR reads, gives a single entry per CDR3 protein. The sample has roughly 610,000 distinct CDR3 sequences; around a fifth are singletons. Material for sequencing was peripheral blood. These receptors were obtained from a woman younger than 35 with stable Graves' hyperthyroidism. Some clones in this sample may be carry-over from other donors' samples. The CDR3 runs from the conserved cysteine through the conserved F or W. The D gene is left open where the match is weak. Some rows mark clone size as missing; the rest say once, few, many or name a class of expanded clone.

CASRSGQRNTIYF	TGTGCCAGCAGATCGGGACAACGAAACACCATATATTTT	TRBV5-6	TRBJ1-3	many	-
CASSWYRGKNQPQHF	TGTGCCAGCAGCTGGTACAGGGGCAAGAATCAGCCCCAGCATTTT	TRBV28	TRBJ1-5	many	TRBD1
CSVEWGDRNTGELFF	TGCAGCGTTGAATGGGGGGATAGGAACACCGGGGAGCTGTTTTTT	TRBV29-1	TRBJ2-2	-	-
CASQGQYSGNTIYF	TGTGCCAGCCAAGGACAATACTCTGGAAACACCATATATTTT	TRBV6-1	TRBJ1-3	many	-
CASVRVVGYTF	TGTGCCAGCGTCAGGGTAGTTGGCTACACCTTC	TRBV2	TRBJ1-2	many	-
CASSLQTGIYGYTF	TGTGCCAGCAGCCTTCAAACTGGAATCTATGGCTACACCTTC	TRBV3-1	TRBJ1-2	many	-
CASQKGGVSYEQYF	TGTGCCAGCCAAAAGGGCGGGGTCTCCTACGAGCAGTACTTC	TRBV3-1	TRBJ2-7	-	-
CASSLEGLAARETQYF	TGTGCCAGCAGCTTAGAGGGGCTAGCGGCACGGGAGACCCAGTACTTC	TRBV13	TRBJ2-5	many	TRBD2
CASSVKTVTEAFF	TGTGCCAGCAGTGTAAAGACAGTTACTGAAGCTTTCTTT	TRBV12-3/TRBV12-4	TRBJ1-1	few	-
CASRNLAGGTGELFF	TGTGCCAGCAGAAACCTAGCGGGGGGCACCGGGGAGCTGTTTTTT	TRBV6-1	TRBJ2-2	few	TRBD2
CSARDTVNTEAFF	TGCAGTGCTAGAGATACGGTGAACACTGAAGCTTTCTTT	TRBV20-1	TRBJ1-1	-	-
CASSLRVGDGYEQYF	TGTGCCAGCAGTTTAAGGGTTGGGGACGGCTACGAGCAGTACTTC	TRBV27	TRBJ2-7	many	-
CASSLNTGPTGELFF	TGTGCCAGCAGCTTGAACACAGGCCCCACCGGGGAGCTGTTTTTT	TRBV5-5	TRBJ2-2	-	-
CASSYRFDGLQETQYF	TGTGCCAGCAGTTATAGGTTCGACGGCCTCCAAGAGACCCAGTACTTC	TRBV6-5	TRBJ2-5	many	-
CASSENPKNIQYF	TGTGCCAGCAGTGAAAACCCCAAAAACATTCAGTACTTC	TRBV2	TRBJ2-4	many	-
CASNKAGGPDEQYF	TGTGCCAGCAATAAAGCGGGAGGGCCCGACGAGCAGTACTTC	TRBV2	TRBJ2-7	once	TRBD2
CASSQERRDSHERSYEQYF	TGCGCCAGCAGCCAAGAACGGCGCGACAGCCACGAGCGATCCTACGAGCAGTACTTC	TRBV4-1	TRBJ2-7	-	-
CATSSNTGATSYEQYF	TGTGCCACCAGCAGTAATACAGGGGCGACCTCCTACGAGCAGTACTTC	TRBV15	TRBJ2-7	many	TRBD1
CSVEPAYHTEAFF	TGCAGCGTTGAACCAGCATATCACACTGAAGCTTTCTTT	TRBV29-1	TRBJ1-1	few	-
CASSLADTIYF	TGTGCCAGCAGCCTTGCAGACACCATATATTTT	TRBV7-9	TRBJ1-3	many	-
CASSFGQGSYNSPLHF	TGTGCCAGCAGTTTCGGACAGGGCTCCTATAATTCACCCCTCCACTTT	TRBV28	TRBJ1-6	many	TRBD1
CSARDRGLAGVRIYEQYF	TGCAGTGCTAGAGATAGGGGGCTAGCGGGAGTACGGATCTACGAGCAGTACTTC	TRBV20-1	TRBJ2-7	many	TRBD2
CASSHGFRPSGANVLTF	TGTGCCAGCTCCCACGGGTTCCGCCCCTCTGGGGCCAACGTCCTGACTTTC	TRBV11-2	TRBJ2-6	many	-
CASRDGAAGEQYF	TGTGCCAGCAGGGACGGGGCTGCAGGTGAGCAGTACTTC	TRBV6-1	TRBJ2-7	-	-
CASSSAGQGGTDTQYF	TGTGCCAGCAGTTCAGCGGGACAGGGAGGGACAGATACGCAGTATTTT	TRBV27	TRBJ2-3	many	TRBD1
CASSYVQGGSMGAEAFF	TGTGCCAGCAGTTACGTGCAGGGGGGATCGATGGGCGCTGAAGCTTTCTTT	TRBV6-2/TRBV6-3	TRBJ1-1	few	TRBD1
CASASGPEGFGELFF	TGTGCCAGTGCTTCCGGGCCCGAGGGTTTCGGGGAGCTGTTTTTT	TRBV19	TRBJ2-2	-	-
CASAPAGREPQHF	TGTGCCAGCGCTCCTGCGGGTAGGGAGCCCCAGCATTTT	TRBV6-1	TRBJ1-5	many	-
CAVQGASSYEQYF	TGTGCCGTTCAGGGGGCAAGCTCCTACGAGCAGTACTTC	TRBV10-3	TRBJ2-7	-	TRBD1
CAWSTGTQHQETQYF	TGTGCCTGGAGTACCGGGACTCAGCACCAAGAGACCCAGTACTTC	TRBV30	TRBJ2-5	-	-
CRHQQGRNPEAFF	TGCAGACACCAGCAGGGGAGGAACCCTGAAGCTTTCTTT	TRBV20-1	TRBJ1-1	many	-
CASAPGGPYEQYF	TGTGCTAGTGCCCCGGGGGGTCCCTACGAGCAGTACTTC	TRBV12-5	TRBJ2-7	many	TRBD2
CASSYGSGGNYEQYF	TGTGCCAGCAGTTACGGTAGCGGGGGAAACTACGAGCAGTACTTC	TRBV6-5	TRBJ2-7	many	TRBD2
CASSRASGGNTEAFF	TGTGCCAGTAGTAGGGCATCAGGGGGGAACACTGAAGCTTTCTTT	TRBV19	TRBJ1-1	many	TRBD1